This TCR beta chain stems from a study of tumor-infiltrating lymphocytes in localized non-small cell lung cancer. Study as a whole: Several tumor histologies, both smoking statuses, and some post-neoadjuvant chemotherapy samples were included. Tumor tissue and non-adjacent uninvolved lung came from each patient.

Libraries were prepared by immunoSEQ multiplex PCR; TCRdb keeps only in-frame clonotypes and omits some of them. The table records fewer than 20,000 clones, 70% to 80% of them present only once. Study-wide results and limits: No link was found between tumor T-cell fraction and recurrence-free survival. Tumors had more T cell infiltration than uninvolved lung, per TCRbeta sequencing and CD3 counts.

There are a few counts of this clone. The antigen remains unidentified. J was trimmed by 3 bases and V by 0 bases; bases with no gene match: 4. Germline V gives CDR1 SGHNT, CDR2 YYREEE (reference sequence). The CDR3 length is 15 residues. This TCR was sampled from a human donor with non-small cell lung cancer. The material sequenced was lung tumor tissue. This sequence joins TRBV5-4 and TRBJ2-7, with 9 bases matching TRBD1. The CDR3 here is CASSLGQGVGYEQYF. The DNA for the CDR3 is TGTGCCAGCAGCTTGGGACAGGGGGTAGGCTACGAGCAGTACTTC. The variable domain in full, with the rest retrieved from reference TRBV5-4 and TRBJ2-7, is ETGVTQSPTHLIKTRGQQVTLRCSSQSGHNTVSWYQQALGQGPQFIFQYYREEENGRGNFPPRFSGLQFPNYSSELNVNALELDDSALYLCASSLGQGVGYEQYFGPGTRLTVT.